This paragraph reports one TCR beta chain. This specimen comes from a study of blood T cell repertoires in COVID-19. Overall study: Sites in the United States, Italy and Spain provided acute and convalescent COVID-19 samples. Sources were T cells, B-cell-depleted T cells, or PBMCs; the material itself was cDNA or gDNA.

As processed by the authors: How many nucleated cells were present was estimated from reference gene primer amplification. Some clones are missing from TCRdb's copy, which holds only in-frame ones; the method was immunoSEQ multiplex PCR. The V and J calls and the clone size are those of that table, but D and trimming were determined from the DNA. The repertoire consists of roughly 160,000 clones, with 83% occurring once and the leading ten covering under 2.5%. V was pared by 2 bases and J by 1 base, with 3 bases of the junction left unmatched. Germline CDR1 is SGHTA and CDR2 is FQGNSA. The CDR3 totals 16 residues.

The TCR comes from a woman at least 80 years old with acute or convalescent COVID-19. The V call is TRBV7-2, the J call TRBJ2-3, with 10 nucleotides matching TRBD2. The sequencing input was peripheral blood. The CDR3, as DNA: TGTGCCAGCAGCTTAAGACTAGCGGGCCGCACAGATACGCAGTATTTT. Translated, it gives CASSLRLAGRTDTQYF. The full variable domain, with the rest looked up from reference TRBV7-2 and TRBJ2-3, is GAGVSQSPSNKVTEKGKDVELRCDPISGHTALYWYRQSLGQGLEFLIYFQGNSAPDKSGLPSDRFSAERTGGSVSTLTIQRTQQEDSAVYLCASSLRLAGRTDTQYFGPGTRLTVL.